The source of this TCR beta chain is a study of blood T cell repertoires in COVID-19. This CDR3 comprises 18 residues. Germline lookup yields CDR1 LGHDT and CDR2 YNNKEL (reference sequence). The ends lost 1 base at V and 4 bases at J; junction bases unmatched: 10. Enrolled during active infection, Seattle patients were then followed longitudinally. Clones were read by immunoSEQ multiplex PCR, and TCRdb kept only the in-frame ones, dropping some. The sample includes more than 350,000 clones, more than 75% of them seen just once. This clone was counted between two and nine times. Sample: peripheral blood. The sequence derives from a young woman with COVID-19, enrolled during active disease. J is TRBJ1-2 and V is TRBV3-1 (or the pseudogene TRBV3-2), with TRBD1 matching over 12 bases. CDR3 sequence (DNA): TGTGCCAGCAGCCAAGCCCTCGGGACAGGGGGCTCTAGCTATGGCTACACCTTC. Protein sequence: CASSQALGTGGSSYGYTF.